Below, one TCR beta chain is given with its context. Antigen: not known. Data came from immunoSEQ multiplex PCR; TCRdb stores just in-frame clones and leaves some out. This table has tens of thousands of clones, 94% appearing once. This specimen comes from a study of T cell clonotyping in hematopoietic cell transplantation. Study-wide points: Graft donor and pretransplant recipient Inverse Simpson Index values predicted broader posttransplant TCR diversity.

The clonotype comes from a woman in her fifties or sixties in good health. Some clones in this sample may be carry-over from other donors' samples. The sample taken for sequencing was peripheral blood mononuclear cells.

In nucleotides, the CDR3 is TGTGCCAGCAGCCAAAGGACAACGGGTGGCTACACCTTC. Translated, it gives CASSQRTTGGYTF. The V and J genes are TRBV7-6 and TRBJ1-2; weak D call: TRBD1 (5 bases). V was pared by 5 bases and J by 7 bases, with 14 bases between. CDR3 length equals 13 residues. Germline V gene data show CDR1 as SGHVS and CDR2 as FNYEAQ. The full variable domain, completed using reference TRBV7-6 and TRBJ1-2, is GAGVSQSPRYKVTKRGQDVALRCDPISGHVSLYWYRQALGQGPEFLTYFNYEAQQDKSGLPNDRFSAERPEGSISTLTIQRTEQRDSAMYRCASSQRTTGGYTFGSGTRLTVV.